This record covers a single T cell receptor (beta chain). Its antigen is still unknown. The record originates from a study of cytomegalovirus exposure and HLA in healthy donors. General observations from the study: Per a prior analysis, the majority of TCR beta V segments were productive roughly 90% or roughly 30% of the time. The study found most TCR sequences rare, yet found some public TCRs in many donors.

The PCR used 60 Vbeta and 13 Jbeta primers. In the study's own analysis: Later, an analysis found 80 million or so unique TCR beta chains, and about 10 million of these were shared. Produced via immunoSEQ multiplex PCR; TCRdb's table is partial and in-frame only. V and J calls and clone size are those listed in that table; D and trimming were worked out from the DNA. The sample lists roughly 120,000 clones; about 73% were seen once. Trimming cost V 3 bases and J 1 base, with 13 bases left between them. The CDR3 totals 15 residues. Looked up from germline, CDR1 is SGHDT and CDR2 is YYEEEE. The TCR sequence derives from a middle-aged woman in good health and CMV-seronegative. What was sequenced was PBMCs. This rearrangement joins TRBV5-6 to TRBJ1-1, with D maybe TRBD1 (5 bases). CDR3 bases: TGTGCCAGCAGCTCCCAGCAGGGATCGAACACTGAAGCTTTCTTT. It specifies CASSSQQGSNTEAFF.